This TCR beta chain came from a study of T cells after yellow fever vaccination (dated by TCRdb to about 2019). Background on the whole study: The SMART-Seq v4 Ultra Low Input RNA kit was used to prepare libraries from fractions with low cell numbers. To follow T-cell clones before and after both primary and booster YFV17D yellow fever vaccination, bulk TCR alpha and beta repertoires underwent longitudinal sequencing. The cohort comprised two healthy male donors, one aged 18 to 30 and one aged 30 to 40 years. Blood samples were taken at several timepoints before and after primary and secondary immunization, and bulk PBMC replicates and cell subsets were isolated. Summary of the overall study and its limitations: Only a couple of donors were included in the study, so the extent to which the findings can be generalized is limited. Most clones expanded after primary vaccination were re-detected after the booster (approximately 96% of CD4 and approximately 85% of CD8), suggesting broad memory maintenance. The secondary T-cell response was found to be weaker but faster than the primary response, with a peak reached on day 5 rather than on day 15. Computational filtering was required because FACS-sorted repertoires could contain abundant contaminating clonotypes from the bulk population. A small fraction of clonotypes appeared in both the CD4 and CD8 compartments, likely as a result of convergent recombination.

CDR3 length: 15 amino acids, cysteine to valine. Just the 45-base CDR3 DNA is kept, in frame starting at base 1. Trimming removed 4 bases from V and 4 bases from J; the gene matches leave 11 bases unexplained. As encoded in the germline V gene, CDR1 is SGHRS while CDR2 is YFSETQ. Sequencing was performed on an Illumina NovaSeq 6000. Synthesis of TCR cDNA relied on 5'RACE template switching, a step that introduced a universal primer site along with unique molecular identifiers. Priming for cDNA synthesis came from both the TCR alpha and TCR beta constant segments. Libraries were amplified in two PCR steps, with sample barcodes and sequencing adapters added in the second step. Libraries were sequenced on Illumina HiSeq 2500 (2x100 bp) or NovaSeq (2x150 bp). As for how the authors treated the data: Demultiplexing of reads and collapsing into UMI consensus sequences were performed with MIGEC, and V(D)J alignment was carried out with MiXCR. Vaccine-responding clonotypes were defined with edgeR using replicate PBMC samples, requiring FDR below 0.01 and a log2 fold change above 5 up to day 15. Bulk clonotypes were assigned CD4 or CD8 identity according to which sequenced CD4 or CD8 repertoire held them at higher abundance. TCRdb handled the public reads itself, with Q25 trimming in fastp and clone calling in MiXCR, and kept productive beta chains. Merged by CDR3 protein, the rows form single entries marked with the most common genes and DNA. What appears here as the V and J calls and clone size reflects TCRdb's work, not the paper's. The sample table records roughly 190,000 distinct CDR3 sequences; approximately 11% of these occur just once. The ten top clones hold 36% of the sample.

The treatment or condition tag for this specimen amounts to: live attenuated yellow fever vaccine strain. PBMCs were isolated from peripheral blood using a standard Ficoll-Paque protocol. Dynabeads CD4 and CD8 positive selection kits were used to isolate the CD4 and CD8 T-cell fractions. TriZol was used to extract RNA from bulk PBMCs, from CD4 and CD8 fractions, and from dextramer-positive and dextramer-negative fractions. This clonotype turned up a few times. Its specific antigen is unknown. Base qualities are not at hand, and no much larger clone is one base apart. This specimen was CD8+ T cells sorted from PBMCs, taken 15 days after the yellow fever booster vaccination. The sequence was obtained from a man aged 18 to 29 who received the YFV17D yellow fever vaccine. The sequence joins TRBV5-1 to TRBJ2-7, with TRBD1 matching 7 junction bases. The nucleotide sequence is given as TGCGCCAGCAGCCTCGGCGGTGAACAGGGGTACGAGCAGTACGTC. The resulting protein is CASSLGGEQGYEQYV.